The 30 T cell receptor beta chains below all came from one sample that was sequenced in a study of beta chain features in type 1 diabetes. Expressed TCRB transcripts got sequenced, as all isolated RNA was reverse transcribed. TCRdb keeps only in-frame clones here, not all; method: immunoSEQ multiplex PCR. Of fewer than 150,000 clones in the sample, 6.9% were seen once. Material for sequencing was central memory CD4+ T cells from blood. All receptors derive from a woman aged 25 to 39 in good health.

The rearrangement links TRBV11-2 to TRBJ2-5; 9 bases map to TRBD2. This CDR3 is 15 amino acids long. The V gene's germline CDR1 is SGHAT and CDR2 FQNNGV. Trimming took 3 bases from V and 2 from J; bases not matched to a gene: 4. The CDR3 loop reads CASSFAGGNQETQYF. The CDR3 DNA reads TGTGCCAGCAGCTTTGCGGGGGGGAATCAAGAGACCCAGTACTTC.

This clone was observed a few times. This chain uses TRBV7-9 with TRBJ1-1, with 8 bases that match TRBD1. The CDR3 totals 13 residues. Trimming removed 5 bases from V and 7 bases from J; junction bases left unmatched: 6. Germline values: CDR1 SEHNR, CDR2 FQNEAQ (reference sequence). The chain's CDR3 is CASSRTGTGEAFF. CDR3 nucleotides: TGTGCCAGCAGCCGGACAGGGACGGGTGAAGCTTTCTTT.

The chain uses TRBV7-2 and TRBJ2-5; TRBD1 might be the D (5 bases). The CDR3 contains 13 residues. Germline CDR1 and CDR2: SGHTA and FQGNSA. V was shortened by 3 bases and J by 4 bases, with 9 bases between the two germline ends. The CDR3 DNA reads TGTGCCAGCAGCTTGGGGCCGAGAGAGACCCAGTACTTC. It translates to CASSLGPRETQYF.

The chain carries TRBV5-1 and TRBJ2-5; 7 nucleotides match TRBD1. Germline V gene lookup returns CDR1 SGHRS and CDR2 YFSETQ. The CDR3 is 14 amino acids. V lost 2 bases and J lost 1; bases outside the gene matches: 2. CDR3 in amino acids: CASSLDRVQETQYF. The CDR3 DNA is TGCGCCAGCAGCTTAGACAGGGTCCAAGAGACCCAGTACTTC.

The chain links TRBV18 to TRBJ2-5; D is possibly TRBD1 (6 bases). Deletions cut 0 bases from V and 5 bases from J, with 13 bases between. The CDR3 totals 15 residues. CDR1 KGHSH and CDR2 LQKENI come from the germline V gene. The CDR3 nucleotides are TGTGCCAGCTCACCACCGGCACAGGGTAGCGAGACCCAGTACTTC. This sequence encodes CASSPPAQGSETQYF.

This clone has a handful of counts. CDR3: CSVESGLGQPQHF. CDR3 nucleotide sequence: TGCAGCGTGGAAAGCGGCCTCGGGCAGCCCCAGCATTTT. J is TRBJ1-5 and V is TRBV29-1; D gene unclear. The V gene lost 6 bases and the J gene lost 7 bases, with 16 bases spanning the gap. The CDR3 consists of 13 residues. In germline, CDR1 is SQVTM, CDR2 ANQGSEA.

This clone was seen a handful of times. The chain employs TRBV5-1 and TRBJ2-3, with 7 nucleotides matching TRBD1. This CDR3 region has 16 residues. Germline V gene lookup returns CDR1 SGHRS and CDR2 YFSETQ. J gave up 1 base and V 0 bases, and 5 bases lay outside the gene matches. The DNA for the CDR3 is TGCGCCAGCAGCTTGGGGACAGGCCAGGGCACAGATACGCAGTATTTT. Residues: CASSLGTGQGTDTQYF.

The CDR3, as DNA: TGTGCCAGCAGCCCGACGAGACTCATGAACACTGAAGCTTTCTTT. Translating it yields CASSPTRLMNTEAFF. The V and J genes are TRBV5-4 and TRBJ1-1; D unclear. The CDR3 totals 15 residues. The germline V gene encodes CDR1 SGHNT and CDR2 YYREEE (reference sequence). Trimming shortened V by 4 bases and J by 0 bases, and 13 bases separated the two germline ends. Variable domain in full (rest from reference TRBV5-4 and TRBJ1-1): ETGVTQSPTHLIKTRGQQVTLRCSSQSGHNTVSWYQQALGQGPQFIFQYYREEENGRGNFPPRFSGLQFPNYSSELNVNALELDDSALYLCASSPTRLMNTEAFFGQGTRLTVV.

This clone was counted between two and nine times. This rearrangement joins TRBV4-2 to TRBJ2-5; 11 bases match TRBD2. The CDR3 consists of 16 residues. V shed 0 bases and J 2 bases; nucleotides not matched to a gene: 2. Germline V CDR1 and CDR2: LGHNA, YNFKEQ. The CDR3 is CASSQEGLAEQETQYF. The CDR3, as DNA: TGTGCCAGCAGCCAAGAGGGACTAGCGGAACAAGAGACCCAGTACTTC.

This chain links TRBV27 with TRBJ1-2; tentative D call: TRBD1 (6 bases). Trimming stripped 4 bases from V and 4 bases from J, with 22 bases between. This CDR3 is 17 amino acids long. Germline V gives CDR1 MNHEY, CDR2 SMNVEV (reference sequence). DNA of the CDR3: TGTGCCAGCAGTTCCCTAGTGAGGGGGGGTAGTGGCTATGGCTACACCTTC. Protein product: CASSSLVRGGSGYGYTF.

A remark on this clone: At one end, the junction sequence differs from germline, possibly due to a read error. CDR3 sequence reads: CASSLDQVSDRELF. The DNA of the CDR3 is TGTGCCAGCAGCTTGGACCAGGTTAGCGACAGGGAACTCTTC. V gene TRBV5-4 combines with J gene TRBJ2-1; TRBD1 matches at 7 bases. Per the germline V gene, CDR1 is SGHNT and CDR2 is YYREEE (reference sequence). The CDR3 runs to 14 residues.

This chain joins TRBV30 and TRBJ1-3; TRBD1 aligns across 8 bases. This CDR3 comprises 16 residues. The trim removed 3 bases at V and 0 bases at J, leaving 7 bases unmatched. CDR1 is GTSNPN and CDR2 is SVGIG in the germline V gene (reference sequence). The DNA for the CDR3 is TGTGCCTGGAGGTCAACCCAGGGGGCCTCTGGAAACACCATATATTTT. Amino acids: CAWRSTQGASGNTIYF.

On this clone itself: Germline and junction disagree at one end, which may indicate a read error. V is TRBV7-2 and J is TRBJ2-7; 11 positions match TRBD1. Germline loops: CDR1 SGHTA, CDR2 FQGNSA. The CDR3 length is 15 residues. CDR3 DNA sequence: TGTGCCAGCAGCTTAGATTGGACAGGGGGCGCTTCACTACGATTC. It specifies CASSLDWTGGASLRF.

This clone was seen only once. The V and J genes are TRBV6-5 and TRBJ2-4; tentatively, D is TRBD2 (5 bases). Germline CDR1 MNHEY, CDR2 SVGAGI. The ends were cut back, 0 bases at V and 6 bases at J, with 12 bases in the middle. This CDR3 has 15 residues. The DNA of the CDR3 is TGTGCCAGCAGTTACTCCTTGGGAGAGGGAAACATTCAGTACTTC. Translating it yields CASSYSLGEGNIQYF.

The chain has TRBV6-6 and TRBJ2-1; 7 nucleotides match TRBD2. Germline values: CDR1 MNHNY, CDR2 SVGAGI (reference sequence). The CDR3 loop spans 16 amino acids. After removal of 7 bases from V and 9 bases from J, the junction contained 18 bases not matched to a gene. The CDR3 DNA is TGTGCCAGCAACCCATCCCCGCTTGGCGGGAGAGGTGAGCAGTTCTTC. Its protein is CASNPSPLGGRGEQFF.

To note about this clone: At one boundary the junction diverges from the germline segment, which might be a read error. This chain links TRBV11-2 with TRBJ2-7; the D gene is possibly TRBD1 (6 bases). The V gene's germline CDR1 is SGHAT and CDR2 FQNNGV. This CDR3 is 15 amino acids long. CDR3 in amino acids: CASSLAPGAEHPLNF. The DNA for the CDR3 is TGTGCCAGCAGCTTAGCCCCAGGGGCTGAACATCCTCTAAACTTC.

This clone was picked up a small number of times. The J gene is TRBJ2-7, the V gene TRBV6-5; unclear D gene. Trimming removed 7 bases from V and 0 bases from J, with 7 bases in between. From germline, CDR1 is MNHEY and CDR2 SVGAGI. The CDR3 extends over 12 amino acids. The CDR3 spells CASKKASYEQYF. The CDR3 coding sequence is TGTGCCAGCAAAAAAGCCTCCTACGAGCAGTACTTC.

The chain joins TRBV7-3 to TRBJ2-1; 7 bases map to TRBD2. Trimming cost V 3 bases and J 4 bases; bases outside gene matches: 6. The CDR3 runs to 15 residues. From germline, CDR1 is SGHTA and CDR2 FQGTGA. The CDR3 loop reads CASSLSSGNYNEQFF. CDR3 coding DNA: TGTGCCAGCAGCTTGTCCAGCGGGAATTACAATGAGCAGTTCTTC.

This clone was detected ten times or more. J is TRBJ2-7 and V is TRBV4-2; maybe TRBD1 (5 bases). The germline V and J ends were trimmed by 0 bases and 7 bases, with 19 bases remaining between them. CDR3 length equals 16 residues. Germline V gene lookup returns CDR1 LGHNA and CDR2 YNFKEQ. The CDR3 spells CASSQDRRQSTSEQYF. For the CDR3, the DNA is TGTGCCAGCAGCCAAGATCGCCGACAGTCTACATCTGAGCAGTACTTC.

The chain is built from TRBV7-2 and TRBJ2-5; 11 bases agree with TRBD2. Germline values: CDR1 SGHTA, CDR2 FQGNSA. This CDR3 contains 16 residues. The junction had 9 bases not matched to a gene; V was cut back by 5 bases and J by 4 bases. CDR3 amino acids: CASSPRRLAGGETQYF. The CDR3 DNA reads TGTGCCAGCAGCCCCAGACGGCTAGCGGGAGGAGAGACCCAGTACTTC.

The chain links TRBV14 to TRBJ2-1, with D tentatively TRBD2 (6 bases). Trimming pared 0 bases from V and 8 bases from J, leaving 23 bases between. The CDR3 runs to 18 residues. Germline V CDR1 and CDR2: SGHDN, FVKESK. The CDR3: CASSQDVGSGGLTHEQFF. CDR3 bases: TGTGCCAGCAGCCAAGATGTGGGTAGCGGAGGGCTTACACATGAGCAGTTCTTC.

This clone has just a few counts. The chain couples TRBV5-1 to TRBJ2-5; TRBD1 agrees at 11 bases. CDR1 SGHRS and CDR2 YFSETQ come from the germline V gene. The CDR3 runs to 15 residues. The V segment lost 6 bases and the J segment 7 bases; nucleotides outside the gene matches: 11. The CDR3 sequence is CASIPGWDRGGTQYF. CDR3 DNA: TGCGCCAGCATACCCGGCTGGGACAGGGGGGGGACCCAGTACTTC.

This chain uses TRBV28 with TRBJ2-7, with D possibly TRBD1 on 6 matching bases. The CDR3 has 17 residues. CDR1 and CDR2 from the germline V gene are MDHEN and SYDVKM. V gave up 6 bases and J gave up 7 bases, with 28 bases separating them. The CDR3 loop reads CASRTGRTGTIRREQYF. In DNA form, the CDR3 reads TGTGCCAGCAGGACAGGAAGGACGGGCACTATCCGTAGAGAGCAGTACTTC.

In this sample, this clone turned up a few times. This sequence joins TRBV7-9 and TRBJ2-1; 10 bases are shared with TRBD2. V lost 5 bases to trimming and J lost 9 bases; unmatched junction nucleotides: 7. The CDR3 covers 14 residues. The germline gives CDR1 SEHNR, CDR2 FQNEAQ (reference sequence). Here the CDR3 DNA reads TGTGCCAGCAGCGTCCTAGCGGGAGAGGGTGAGCAGTTCTTC. Encoded protein: CASSVLAGEGEQFF. The whole variable domain, remainder taken from reference TRBV7-9 and TRBJ2-1, is DTGVSQNPRHKITKRGQNVTFRCDPISEHNRLYWYRQTLGQGPEFLTYFQNEAQLEKSRLLSDRFSAERPKGSFSTLEIQRTEQGDSAMYLCASSVLAGEGEQFFGPGTRLTVL.

The chain couples TRBV7-2 to TRBJ2-3; 8 bases line up with TRBD2. The CDR3 has 17 residues. Germline CDR1 is SGHTA and CDR2 is FQGNSA. J lost 2 bases, V lost 1 base, and 8 bases had no gene match. CDR3 region: CASSLVLTSDYTDTQYF. The CDR3 nucleotides read TGTGCCAGCAGCTTAGTCTTGACTAGCGATTACACAGATACGCAGTATTTT.

The chain employs TRBV7-9 and TRBJ2-4; 9 bases fit TRBD2. V lost 6 bases and J lost 6; bases outside the gene matches: 6. Per germline, CDR1 SEHNR and CDR2 FQNEAQ (reference sequence). The CDR3 loop spans 14 amino acids. CDR3 loop: CASSPGLAGNIQYF. The CDR3 DNA follows: TGTGCCAGCAGTCCGGGACTAGCAGGAAACATTCAGTACTTC.

This chain connects TRBV7-6 to TRBJ2-3; 10 bases align to TRBD2. The V and J ends lost 1 base and 5 bases, in that order; junction bases with no gene match: 9. From germline, CDR1 is SGHVS and CDR2 FNYEAQ. There are 17 residues in the CDR3. The CDR3 sequence is CASSLGALAGVGDTQYF. DNA of the CDR3: TGTGCCAGCAGCTTAGGCGCGCTAGCGGGAGTGGGAGATACGCAGTATTTT. Filled out from reference TRBV7-6 and TRBJ2-3, the complete variable domain reads GAGVSQSPRYKVTKRGQDVALRCDPISGHVSLYWYRQALGQGPEFLTYFNYEAQQDKSGLPNDRFSAERPEGSISTLTIQRTEQRDSAMYRCASSLGALAGVGDTQYFGPGTRLTVL.

The chain uses TRBV2 and TRBJ1-1, with 9 bases identical to TRBD1. The CDR3 spans 13 residues. After removal of 8 bases from V and 2 bases from J, the junction contained 3 bases not matched to a gene. Germline V gene sequence: CDR1 SNHLY, CDR2 FYNNEI. The CDR3 sequence: CASGQGYNTEAFF. The CDR3 DNA is TGTGCCAGCGGACAGGGGTACAACACTGAAGCTTTCTTT.

This clone was counted a few times. The chain joins TRBV30 to TRBJ1-1; weak D call: TRBD1 (6 bases). Germline-derived CDR1 and CDR2 are GTSNPN and SVGIG (reference sequence). Trimming removed 4 bases from V and 6 bases from J, with 15 bases in between. There are 13 residues in the CDR3. The CDR3 DNA is TGTGCCTGGAATACTCTCAGGGGTTCTGAAGCTTTCTTT. Translation: CAWNTLRGSEAFF. The full variable domain, its missing parts supplied by reference TRBV30 and TRBJ1-1, is SQTIHQWPATLVQPVGSPLSLECTVEGTSNPNLYWYRQAAGRGLQLLFYSVGIGQISSEVPQNLSASRPQDRQFILSSKKLLLSDSGFYLCAWNTLRGSEAFFGQGTRLTVV.

The CDR3 loop reads CASSLAGLGEKLFF. CDR3 in DNA: TGTGCCAGCAGCTTGGCAGGGTTGGGTGAAAAACTGTTTTTT. This chain joins TRBV5-4 and TRBJ1-4; tentatively, D is TRBD1 (5 bases). The V and J ends lost 0 bases and 7 bases respectively, with 10 bases between them. The CDR3 contains 14 residues. The V gene's germline CDR1 is SGHNT and CDR2 YYREEE (reference sequence).